This T cell receptor (beta chain) came from a study of cytomegalovirus exposure and HLA in healthy donors. Study-wide context: As released early, the data held some 85 million unique TCRs from HLA-typed donors. Among the approximately 380 donors who were genotyped, over 70% fell in the genetic ancestry cluster that is associated with self-reported Caucasian donors.

After removal of 6 bases from V and 3 bases from J, the junction contained 7 bases not matched to a gene. This CDR3 spans 16 amino acids. The V gene's germline CDR1 is MDHEN and CDR2 SYDVKM. A multiplex PCR was run with 60 Vbeta primers and 13 Jbeta primers. Repertoires were generated with immunoSEQ multiplex PCR, while TCRdb's copy carries only in-frame clones and drops some. The repertoire holds about 94,000 clones, with around 69% as singletons. V gene TRBV28 combines with J gene TRBJ2-3, with 12 bases lining up with TRBD2. The receptor comes from a man under 40 in good health and CMV-seronegative. The source material was PBMCs. CDR3 bases: TGTGCCAGCAGGGCAGGACTAGCGGGACCGACAGATACGCAGTATTTT. Its translation is CASRAGLAGPTDTQYF.